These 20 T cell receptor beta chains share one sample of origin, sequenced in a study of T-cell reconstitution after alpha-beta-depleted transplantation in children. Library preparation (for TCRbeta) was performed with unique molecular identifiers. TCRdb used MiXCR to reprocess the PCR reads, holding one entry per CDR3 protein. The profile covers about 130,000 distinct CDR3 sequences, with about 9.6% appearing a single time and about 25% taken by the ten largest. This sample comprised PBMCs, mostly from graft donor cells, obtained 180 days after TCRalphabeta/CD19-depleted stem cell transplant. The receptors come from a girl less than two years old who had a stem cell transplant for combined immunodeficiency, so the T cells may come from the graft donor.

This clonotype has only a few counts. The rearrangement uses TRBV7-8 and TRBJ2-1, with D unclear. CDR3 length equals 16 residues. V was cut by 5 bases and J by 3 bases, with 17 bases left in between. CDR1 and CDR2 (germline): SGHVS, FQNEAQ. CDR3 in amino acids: CASSPPGPPFYNEQFF. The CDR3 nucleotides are TGTGCCAGCAGCCCTCCCGGACCTCCCTTCTACAATGAGCAGTTCTTC.

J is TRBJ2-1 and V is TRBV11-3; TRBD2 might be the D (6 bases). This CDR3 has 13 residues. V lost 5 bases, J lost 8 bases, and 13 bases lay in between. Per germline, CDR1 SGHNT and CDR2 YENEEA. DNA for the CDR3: TGTGCCAGCAGCGGTTGGCGGGATCATGAGCAGTTCTTC. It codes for CASSGWRDHEQFF.

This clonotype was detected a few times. The CDR3 coding sequence is TGTGCCTTCCTAACCGGCCCCCGGGCGACCTCTGGGGCCAACGTCCTGACTTTC. This translates into CAFLTGPRATSGANVLTF. V usage is TRBV30 and J usage is TRBJ2-6; no clear D. Germline CDR1 reads GTSNPN; CDR2 reads SVGIG (reference sequence). The germline V and J ends were trimmed by 7 bases and 0 bases, with 22 bases remaining between them. CDR3 size: 18 residues.

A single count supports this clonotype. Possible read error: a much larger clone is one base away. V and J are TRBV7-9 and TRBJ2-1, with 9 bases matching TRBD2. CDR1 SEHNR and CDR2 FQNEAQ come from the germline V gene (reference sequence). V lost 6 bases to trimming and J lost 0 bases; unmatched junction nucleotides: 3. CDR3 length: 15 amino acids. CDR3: CASRDSGGSYNEQFF. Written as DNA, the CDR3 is TGTGCCAGCAGGGATAGCGGGGGCTCCTACAATGAGCAGTTCTTC.

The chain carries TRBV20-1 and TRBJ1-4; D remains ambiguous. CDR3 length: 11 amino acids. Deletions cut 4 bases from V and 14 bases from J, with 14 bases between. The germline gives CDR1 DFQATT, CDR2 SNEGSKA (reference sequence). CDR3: CSATFGLTLFF. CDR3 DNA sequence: TGCAGTGCTACCTTCGGGCTTACGCTGTTTTTT.

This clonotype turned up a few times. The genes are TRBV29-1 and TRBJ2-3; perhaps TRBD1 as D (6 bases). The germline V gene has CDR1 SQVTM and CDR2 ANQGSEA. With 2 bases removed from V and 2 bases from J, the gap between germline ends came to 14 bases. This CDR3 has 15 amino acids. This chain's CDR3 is CSVEKKGHYTDTQYF. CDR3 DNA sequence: TGCAGCGTTGAAAAAAAGGGACATTACACAGATACGCAGTATTTT.

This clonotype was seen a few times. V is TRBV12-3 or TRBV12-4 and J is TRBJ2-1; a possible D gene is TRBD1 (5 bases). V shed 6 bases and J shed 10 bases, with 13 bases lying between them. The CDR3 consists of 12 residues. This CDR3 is CASRPQGGEQFF. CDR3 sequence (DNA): TGTGCCAGCAGACCGCAGGGTGGGGAGCAGTTCTTC.

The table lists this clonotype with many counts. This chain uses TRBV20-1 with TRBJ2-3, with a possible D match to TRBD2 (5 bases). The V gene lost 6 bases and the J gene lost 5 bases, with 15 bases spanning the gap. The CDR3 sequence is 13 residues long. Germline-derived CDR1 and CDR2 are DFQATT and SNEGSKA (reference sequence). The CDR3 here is CSAQEPGEDTQYF. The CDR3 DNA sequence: TGCAGTGCCCAAGAACCCGGGGAAGATACGCAGTATTTT.

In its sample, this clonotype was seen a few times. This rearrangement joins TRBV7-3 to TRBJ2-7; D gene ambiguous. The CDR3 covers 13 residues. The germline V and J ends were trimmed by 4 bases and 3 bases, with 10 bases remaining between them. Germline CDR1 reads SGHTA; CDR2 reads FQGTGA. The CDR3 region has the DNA TGTGCCAGCAGCTACGCCCACGGCTACGAGCAGTACTTC. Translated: CASSYAHGYEQYF.

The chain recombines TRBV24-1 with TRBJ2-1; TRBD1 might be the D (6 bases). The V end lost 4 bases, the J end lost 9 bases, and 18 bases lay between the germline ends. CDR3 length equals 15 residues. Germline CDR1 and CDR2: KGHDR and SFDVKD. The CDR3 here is CATSDLTGPLGEQFF. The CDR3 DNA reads TGTGCCACCAGTGACCTGACAGGTCCACTGGGTGAGCAGTTCTTC.

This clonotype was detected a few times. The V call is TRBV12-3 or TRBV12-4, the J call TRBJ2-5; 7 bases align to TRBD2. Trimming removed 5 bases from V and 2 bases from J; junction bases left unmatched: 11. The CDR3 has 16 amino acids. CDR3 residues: CASSLNPGGLQETQYF. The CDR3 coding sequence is TGTGCCAGCAGTCTGAACCCGGGAGGACTTCAAGAGACCCAGTACTTC.

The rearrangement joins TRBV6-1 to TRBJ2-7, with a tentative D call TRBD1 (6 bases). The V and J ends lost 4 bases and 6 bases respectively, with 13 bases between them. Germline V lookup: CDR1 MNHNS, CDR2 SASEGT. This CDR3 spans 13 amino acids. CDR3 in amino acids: CASSGHRVTEQYF. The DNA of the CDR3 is TGTGCCAGCAGTGGACACAGGGTTACCGAGCAGTACTTC.

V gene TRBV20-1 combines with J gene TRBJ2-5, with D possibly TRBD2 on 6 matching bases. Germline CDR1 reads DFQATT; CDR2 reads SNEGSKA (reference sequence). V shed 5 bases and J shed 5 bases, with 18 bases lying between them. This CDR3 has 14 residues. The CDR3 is CSAELPGLGETQYF. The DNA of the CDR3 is TGCAGTGCTGAGCTTCCGGGACTCGGGGAGACCCAGTACTTC.

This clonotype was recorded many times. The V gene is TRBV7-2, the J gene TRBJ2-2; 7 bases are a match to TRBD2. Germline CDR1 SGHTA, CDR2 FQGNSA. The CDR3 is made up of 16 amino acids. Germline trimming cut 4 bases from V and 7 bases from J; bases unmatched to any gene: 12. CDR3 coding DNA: TGTGCCAGCAGCTCGGCTAGACTAGCTATAGGCGGGGAGCTGTTTTTT. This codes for CASSSARLAIGGELFF.

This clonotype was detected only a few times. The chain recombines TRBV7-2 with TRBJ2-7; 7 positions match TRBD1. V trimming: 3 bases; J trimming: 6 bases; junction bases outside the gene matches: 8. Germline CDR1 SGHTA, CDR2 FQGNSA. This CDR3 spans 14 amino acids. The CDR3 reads CASSFLTGLVEQYF. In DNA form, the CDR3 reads TGTGCCAGCAGCTTTTTGACAGGGTTGGTCGAGCAGTACTTC.

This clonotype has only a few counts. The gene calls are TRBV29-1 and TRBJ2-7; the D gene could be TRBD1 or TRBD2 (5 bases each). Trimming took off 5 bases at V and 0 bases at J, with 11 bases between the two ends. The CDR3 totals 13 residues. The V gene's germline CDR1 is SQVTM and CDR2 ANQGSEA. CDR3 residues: CSVIGDLSYEQYF. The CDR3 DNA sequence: TGCAGCGTTATAGGGGACCTCTCCTACGAGCAGTACTTC.

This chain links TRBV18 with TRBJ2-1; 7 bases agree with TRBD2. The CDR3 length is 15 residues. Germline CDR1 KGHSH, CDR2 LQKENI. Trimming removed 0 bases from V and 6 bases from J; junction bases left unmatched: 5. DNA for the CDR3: TGTGCCAGCTCACCACCAGGGAGGGTACGCAATGAGCAGTTCTTC. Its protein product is CASSPPGRVRNEQFF.

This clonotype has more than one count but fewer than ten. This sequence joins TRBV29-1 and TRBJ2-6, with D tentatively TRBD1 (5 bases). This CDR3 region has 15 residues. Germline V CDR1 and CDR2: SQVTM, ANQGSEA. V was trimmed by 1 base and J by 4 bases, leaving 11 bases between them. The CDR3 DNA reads TGCAGCGTTGAAGGCAGGGAATCCGGGGCCAACGTCCTGACTTTC. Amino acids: CSVEGRESGANVLTF.

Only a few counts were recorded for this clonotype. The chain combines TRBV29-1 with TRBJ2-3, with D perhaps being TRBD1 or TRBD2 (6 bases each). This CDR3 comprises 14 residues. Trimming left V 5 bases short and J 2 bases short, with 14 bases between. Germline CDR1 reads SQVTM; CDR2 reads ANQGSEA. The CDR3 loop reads CSVRGAGNTDTQYF. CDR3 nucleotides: TGCAGCGTTAGGGGGGCGGGAAACACAGATACGCAGTATTTT.

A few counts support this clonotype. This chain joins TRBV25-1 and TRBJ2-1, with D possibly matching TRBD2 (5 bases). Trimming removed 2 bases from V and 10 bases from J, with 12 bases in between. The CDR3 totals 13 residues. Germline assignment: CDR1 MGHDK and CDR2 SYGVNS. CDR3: CASSESLAREQFF. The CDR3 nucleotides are TGTGCCAGCAGTGAAAGTCTAGCAAGGGAGCAGTTCTTC.